This T cell receptor (beta chain) was recorded in a study of technical replicates of blood from a handful of donors. There are 15 residues in the CDR3. CDR1 SSHAT and CDR2 FNYEAQ come from the germline V gene (reference sequence). This table comes from immunoSEQ multiplex PCR, and its TCRdb copy is limited to in-frame clones, with some not included. The table lists about 83,000 clones, more than 80% of them singletons. The sample holds one count of this clone. One end of the junction is discordant with germline, which a read error may explain. The gene calls are TRBV7-7 and TRBJ2-3, with D possibly TRBD2 on 6 matching bases. The clonotype originates from a human donor in good health. The sequencing input was T cells isolated from PBMCs. CDR3: CASSKILTGGDTQYF. In DNA form, the CDR3 reads TGTGCTAGCAGCAAAATACTCACCGGGGGAGATACGCAGTATTTT.